Here is one TCR beta chain with its context. Only in-frame clones appear in the TCRdb table, and some are missing; sequencing was by immunoSEQ multiplex PCR. In the table there are around 170,000 clones, roughly four fifths of which are singletons. There are 17 residues in the CDR3. V gave up 0 bases and J gave up 6 bases; unmatched junction bases: 11. Germline V lookup: CDR1 SGDLS, CDR2 YYNGEE. This entry is derived from a study of blood T cell repertoires in COVID-19. This rearrangement joins TRBV9 to TRBJ2-1; 8 bases are shared with TRBD2. Sequenced material: peripheral blood. The TCR was taken from a man younger than 45 with active or convalescent COVID-19. CDR3 amino acids: CASSVVGGGSPANEQFF. The CDR3, as DNA: TGTGCCAGCAGCGTAGTCGGCGGGGGGTCGCCGGCCAATGAGCAGTTCTTC.